These T cell receptor beta chains were read from a single sample in a study of identical twins. TCRdb analysed the 5' RACE reads with MiXCR anew, one entry per CDR3 protein. Of 250,000 to 350,000 distinct CDR3 sequences listed, about 8% are singletons. In addition, the sample was reused for a study of yellow fever vaccine responses in identical twins.

The specimen was memory (CD45RO+) T cells sorted from blood. All receptors derive from a woman aged 18-30 years in good health. Each CDR3 is given with its conserved first and last residue. D genes are given only for firm matches. A clone size is listed for some rows: how often the clone was seen (once, few, many), or a class if it is expanded.

>many|TRBJ2-1|NA|13|TRBV29-1
CSGAQGVVREQFF
TGCAGCGGTGCCCAGGGCGTCGTACGAGAGCAGTTCTTC
>many|TRBJ2-3|TRBD2|19|TRBV24-1
CATSDFSPSLAGSTDTQYF
TGTGCCACCAGTGATTTCTCACCTTCCCTAGCGGGGAGCACAGATACGCAGTATTTT
>NA|TRBJ1-1|NA|13|TRBV11-3
CASSFNRDTEAFF
TGTGCCAGCAGCTTCAACAGGGACACTGAAGCTTTCTTT
>few|TRBJ2-1|TRBD1|15|TRBV5-5
CASSRQGEYYNEQFF
TGTGCCAGCAGCCGTCAGGGGGAATACTACAATGAGCAGTTCTTC
>NA|TRBJ2-7|TRBD2|17|TRBV2
CASSEMRGGGLTYEQYF
TGTGCCAGCAGTGAGATGCGGGGGGGAGGCTTAACCTACGAGCAGTACTTC
>NA|TRBJ2-2|TRBD2|16|TRBV11-2
CASSSRLAAATGELFF
TGTGCCAGCAGCTCAAGACTAGCGGCCGCCACCGGGGAGCTGTTTTTT
>NA|TRBJ2-7|NA|11|TRBV3-1
CASSRFYEQYF
TGTGCCAGCAGCCGATTCTACGAGCAGTACTTC
>many|TRBJ2-6|NA|15|TRBV5-1
CASSARLSGANVLTF
TGCGCCAGCAGCGCCAGGCTCTCTGGGGCCAACGTCCTGACTTTC
>NA|TRBJ2-3|NA|16|TRBV20-1
CSARVPRQVGADTQYF
TGCAGTGCTAGAGTGCCTAGACAGGTGGGAGCAGATACGCAGTATTTT
>many|TRBJ1-3|NA|18|TRBV4-2
CASSQELFGLRDGNTIYF
TGTGCCAGCAGCCAAGAATTATTTGGATTGAGAGATGGAAACACCATATATTTT
>many|TRBJ2-3|TRBD1|14|TRBV11-2
CASSPRDRVDTQYF
TGTGCCAGCAGCCCCCGGGACAGGGTTGATACGCAGTATTTT
>few|TRBJ2-1|TRBD2|16|TRBV7-6
CASSQGGGLASNEQFF
TGTGCCAGCAGCCAGGGGGGGGGACTAGCCTCCAATGAGCAGTTCTTC
>NA|TRBJ2-3|NA|13|TRBV29-1
CSVVGIFADTQYF
TGCAGCGTTGTGGGTATTTTCGCAGATACGCAGTATTTT
>NA|TRBJ2-7|TRBD2|13|TRBV2
CASCQREGGEQYF
TGTGCCAGCTGCCAGCGGGAGGGGGGCGAGCAGTACTTC
>few|TRBJ2-1|NA|15|TRBV7-2
CASSSFTHSYNEQFF
TGTGCCAGCAGCTCGTTCACTCACTCCTACAATGAGCAGTTCTTC
>many|TRBJ2-5|TRBD1|16|TRBV6-1
CASSPSAGTGTETQYF
TGTGCCAGCAGTCCTTCTGCCGGGACAGGGACAGAGACCCAGTACTTC
>NA|TRBJ2-5|NA|15|TRBV5-6
CASSLVQGLQETQYF
TGTGCCAGCAGCTTGGTGCAGGGTCTGCAAGAGACCCAGTACTTC
>many|TRBJ2-7|TRBD1|15|TRBV6-5
CASSYLGQARYEQYF
TGTGCCAGCAGTTACCTAGGACAGGCCAGATACGAGCAGTACTTC
>NA|TRBJ2-5|NA|18|TRBV5-6
CASSLSWRLPLNKETQYF
TGTGCCAGCAGCTTAAGCTGGAGGCTGCCCCTAAATAAAGAGACCCAGTACTTC
>NA|TRBJ1-1|NA|13|TRBV7-3
CASSLEEYTEAFF
TGTGCCAGCAGCTTAGAGGAGTACACTGAAGCTTTCTTT
>few|TRBJ2-5|NA|15|TRBV7-9
CASSLTPQGQETQYF
TGTGCCAGCAGCTTAACCCCCCAGGGGCAAGAGACCCAGTACTTC
>many|TRBJ2-3|TRBD2|16|TRBV7-8
CASSSLAGSSTDTQYF
TGTGCCAGCAGCTCACTAGCGGGGTCTAGCACAGATACGCAGTATTTT
>many|TRBJ2-1|TRBD2|15|TRBV7-9
CASSLRTSGSNEQFF
TGTGCCAGCAGCTTAAGAACTAGCGGTAGCAATGAGCAGTTCTTC
>few|TRBJ2-3|NA|13|TRBV10-3
CAISESSTDTQYF
TGTGCCATCAGTGAGTCGAGCACAGATACGCAGTATTTT
>many|TRBJ1-1|NA|16|TRBV15
CATSRDGTPTDTEAFF
TGTGCCACCAGCAGAGATGGGACACCGACGGACACTGAAGCTTTCTTT
>NA|TRBJ2-5|NA|12|TRBV11-3
CASSLDDETQYF
TGTGCCAGCAGCTTAGATGATGAGACCCAGTACTTC
>few|TRBJ2-5|NA|13|TRBV3-1
CASSQAGGSAQYF
TGTGCCAGCAGCCAAGCAGGTGGGAGTGCCCAGTACTTC
>many|TRBJ2-2|TRBD2|16|TRBV12-3/TRBV12-4
CASSWTGTSFPGELFF
TGTGCCAGCAGTTGGACGGGGACTAGCTTTCCCGGGGAGCTGTTTTTT
>NA|TRBJ2-1|TRBD2|15|TRBV6-2/TRBV6-3
CASSPAGGRSNEQFF
TGTGCCAGCAGCCCCGCGGGAGGGCGATCCAATGAGCAGTTCTTC
>few|TRBJ2-3|TRBD2|15|TRBV5-1
CASSPQTSDADTQYF
TGCGCCAGCAGCCCGCAGACTAGCGACGCAGATACGCAGTATTTT
>many|TRBJ2-4|NA|13|TRBV12-3/TRBV12-4
CATTRGAKNIQYF
TGTGCCACCACCCGGGGGGCCAAAAACATTCAGTACTTC
>NA|TRBJ1-3|NA|16|TRBV9
CASSASTGTSGNTIYF
TGTGCCAGCAGCGCCTCAACAGGGACCTCTGGAAACACCATATATTTT
>NA|TRBJ2-5|NA|15|TRBV7-3
CASSPQGGTQETQYF
TGTGCCAGCAGCCCCCAGGGGGGGACCCAAGAGACCCAGTACTTC
>few|TRBJ1-6|TRBD1|14|TRBV18
CASSPLRTGSPLHF
TGTGCCAGCTCACCATTGAGGACAGGCTCACCCCTCCACTTT
>many|TRBJ1-1|NA|15|TRBV5-1
CASSVAGGRDTEAFF
TGCGCCAGCAGCGTCGCCGGGGGCCGGGACACTGAAGCTTTCTTT
>few|TRBJ1-5|TRBD1|12|TRBV12-3/TRBV12-4
CVSSSQGEPQHF
TGTGTCAGCAGTTCACAGGGGGAGCCCCAGCATTTT
>few|TRBJ2-1|TRBD2|17|TRBV27
CASSKTSGGGYYNEQFF
TGTGCCAGCAGCAAGACTAGCGGGGGTGGGTATTACAATGAGCAGTTCTTC
>many|TRBJ2-1|NA|14|TRBV12-3/TRBV12-4
CASRLRADYNEQFF
TGTGCCAGCAGGTTAAGGGCGGACTACAATGAGCAGTTCTTC